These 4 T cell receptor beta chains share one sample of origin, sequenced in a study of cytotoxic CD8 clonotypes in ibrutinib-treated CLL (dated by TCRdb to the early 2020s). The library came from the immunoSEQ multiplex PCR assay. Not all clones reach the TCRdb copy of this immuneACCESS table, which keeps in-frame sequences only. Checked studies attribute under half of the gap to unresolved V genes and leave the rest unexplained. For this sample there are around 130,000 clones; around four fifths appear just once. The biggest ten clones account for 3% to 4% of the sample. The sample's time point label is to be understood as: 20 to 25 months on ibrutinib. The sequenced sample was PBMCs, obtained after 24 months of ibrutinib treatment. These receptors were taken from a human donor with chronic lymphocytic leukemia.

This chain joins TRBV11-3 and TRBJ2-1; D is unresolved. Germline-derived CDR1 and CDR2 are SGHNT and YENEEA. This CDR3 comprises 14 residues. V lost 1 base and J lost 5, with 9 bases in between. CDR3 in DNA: TGTGCCAGCAGCTTAGGCCCGCTCCACAATGAGCAGTTCTTC. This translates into CASSLGPLHNEQFF. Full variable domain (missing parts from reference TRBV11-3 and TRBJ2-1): EAGVVQSPRYKIIEKKQPVAFWCNPISGHNTLYWYLQNLGQGPELLIRYENEEAVDDSQLPKDRFSAERLKGVDSTLKIQPAELGDSAVYLCASSLGPLHNEQFFGPGTRLTVL.

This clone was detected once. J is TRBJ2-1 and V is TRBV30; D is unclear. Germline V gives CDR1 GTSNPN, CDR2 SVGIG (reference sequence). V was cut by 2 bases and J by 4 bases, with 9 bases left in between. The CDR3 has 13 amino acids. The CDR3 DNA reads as TGTGCCTGGAGTATTATCGTGTACAATGAGCAGTTCTTC. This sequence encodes CAWSIIVYNEQFF.

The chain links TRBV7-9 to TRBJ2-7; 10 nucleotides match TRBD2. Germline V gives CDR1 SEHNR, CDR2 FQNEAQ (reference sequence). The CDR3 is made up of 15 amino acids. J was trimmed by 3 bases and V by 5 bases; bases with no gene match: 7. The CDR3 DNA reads TGTGCCAGCAGCCGTCCTAGCGGGAGAATCTACGAGCAGTACTTC. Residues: CASSRPSGRIYEQYF.

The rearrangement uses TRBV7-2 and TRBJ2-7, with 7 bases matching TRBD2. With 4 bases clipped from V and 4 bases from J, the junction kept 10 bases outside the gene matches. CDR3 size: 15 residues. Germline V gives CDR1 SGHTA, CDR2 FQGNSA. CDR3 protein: CASSSEPSGQYEQYF. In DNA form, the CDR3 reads TGTGCCAGCAGCTCCGAACCTAGCGGCCAATACGAGCAGTACTTC.